Below are 25 T cell receptor beta chains sequenced from a single sample in a study of blood T cell repertoires in COVID-19. Assay: immunoSEQ multiplex PCR; the TCRdb copy retains only in-frame clones and omits some. The sample includes 75,000 to 95,000 clones, around 86% of them seen just once. Sequenced sample: peripheral blood. The receptors come from a human donor in a cohort sampled during active COVID-19.

This chain connects TRBV30 to TRBJ2-7; 8 nucleotides line up with TRBD2. Germline V gene sequence: CDR1 GTSNPN, CDR2 SVGIG (reference sequence). With 5 bases clipped from V and 4 bases from J, the junction kept 10 bases outside the gene matches. This CDR3 has 14 amino acids. CDR3 amino acids: CAWRGGGRKYEQYF. The CDR3 DNA sequence: TGTGCCTGGCGGGGCGGGGGGCGTAAGTACGAGCAGTACTTC.

The chain couples TRBV9 to TRBJ2-1, with unresolved D. Trimming left V 4 bases short and J 4 bases short, with 9 bases between. This CDR3 is built from 13 residues. CDR1 is SGDLS and CDR2 is YYNGEE in the germline V gene. The CDR3 DNA reads TGTGCCAGCAGCCCCGACTCATACAATGAGCAGTTCTTC. It is translated as CASSPDSYNEQFF.

The sample holds a few counts of this clone. The V and J genes are TRBV2 and TRBJ2-7; D not certain. Germline V gene data show CDR1 as SNHLY and CDR2 as FYNNEI. Trimming removed 3 bases from V and 3 bases from J, with 3 bases in between. The CDR3 runs to 11 residues. The CDR3 DNA reads TGTGCCAGCAGTGACAACTACGAGCAGTACTTC. It encodes CASSDNYEQYF.

The chain has TRBV18 and TRBJ1-3, with 7 nucleotides matching TRBD1. The CDR3 length is 16 residues. Germline CDR1 and CDR2: KGHSH and LQKENI. V lost 4 bases and J lost 1; bases outside the gene matches: 7. The CDR3 region is CASSHDRVASGNTIYF. The CDR3 DNA sequence: TGTGCCAGCTCACACGACAGGGTAGCTTCTGGAAACACCATATATTTT.

The gene calls are TRBV30 and TRBJ1-5; D possibly corresponds to TRBD1 (6 bases). V lost 0 bases, J lost 7 bases, and 10 bases lay in between. Germline V CDR1 and CDR2: GTSNPN, SVGIG (reference sequence). The CDR3 loop spans 13 amino acids. In nucleotides, the CDR3 is TGTGCCTGGAGTGTTGGGGGCAGACAGCCCCAGCATTTT. Residues: CAWSVGGRQPQHF.

CDR3 nucleotides: TGTGCCAGCAGCCCCCCAGGCAGACAGTCTAAAGGGTACTTC. The encoded protein is CASSPPGRQSKGYF. The rearrangement uses TRBV11-2 and TRBJ2-7, with D perhaps TRBD1 (5 bases). The CDR3 covers 14 residues. CDR1 SGHAT and CDR2 FQNNGV come from the germline V gene. V dropped 5 bases and J dropped 12 bases, with 23 bases sitting between them. Full variable domain (missing parts from reference TRBV11-2 and TRBJ2-7): EAGVAQSPRYKIIEKRQSVAFWCNPISGHATLYWYQQILGQGPKLLIQFQNNGVVDDSQLPKDRFSAERLKGVDSTLKIQPAKLEDSAVYLCASSPPGRQSKGYFGPGTRLTVT.

The chain recombines TRBV3-1 (or the pseudogene TRBV3-2) with TRBJ1-2; weak D call: TRBD1 (6 bases). V was trimmed by 0 bases and J by 7 bases, leaving 15 bases between them. Germline V lookup: CDR1 LGHDT, CDR2 YNNKEL (reference sequence). This CDR3 is 15 amino acids long. The CDR3 coding sequence is TGTGCCAGCAGCCAAGATGACAGGCGAAGGGGTGGCTACACCTTC. Translated: CASSQDDRRRGGYTF.

This chain links TRBV11-1 with TRBJ2-7; 7 positions agree with TRBD1. Germline CDR1 reads SGHAT; CDR2 reads FQDESV (reference sequence). This CDR3 comprises 12 residues. The trim removed 5 bases at V and 6 bases at J, leaving 4 bases unmatched. This CDR3 reads CASSARTGEQYF. In nucleotides, the CDR3 is TGTGCCAGCAGCGCCCGGACAGGCGAGCAGTACTTC.

J is TRBJ1-5 and V is TRBV10-3, with D possibly TRBD1 on 6 matching bases. The germline V and J ends were trimmed by 5 bases and 7 bases, with 12 bases remaining between them. The germline gives CDR1 ENHRY, CDR2 SYGVKD. This CDR3 contains 13 residues. In DNA form, the CDR3 reads TGTGCCATCAGTTCAGGGGCTCGACAGCCCCAGCATTTT. Encoded protein: CAISSGARQPQHF.

This sequence joins TRBV15 and TRBJ2-5; tentative D call: TRBD2 (5 bases). Germline V CDR1 and CDR2: LNHNV, YYDKDF (reference sequence). Deletions cut 8 bases from V and 3 bases from J, with 22 bases between. The CDR3 loop spans 16 amino acids. The CDR3 DNA reads as TGTGCCACCCACGCTACCCGGCCGGCGAGGGAAGAGACCCAGTACTTC. Its translation: CATHATRPAREETQYF.

V and J are TRBV19 and TRBJ1-6; possible D gene TRBD1, 6 bases. The CDR3 length is 13 residues. The V gene's germline CDR1 is LNHDA and CDR2 SQIVND (reference sequence). V was pared by 6 bases and J by 6 bases, with 9 bases between. CDR3 bases: TGTGCCAGTAGCCAGGGGATTAATTCACCCCTCCACTTT. Its translation is CASSQGINSPLHF.

The chain combines TRBV6-5 with TRBJ1-5; 8 bases line up with TRBD1. The V segment lost 5 bases and the J segment 3 bases; nucleotides outside the gene matches: 6. The CDR3 is made up of 15 amino acids. Germline V CDR1 and CDR2: MNHEY, SVGAGI. CDR3 sequence (DNA): TGTGCCAGCAGTCGCCGGGACAGGCTCAATCAGCCCCAGCATTTT. It encodes CASSRRDRLNQPQHF.

The chain couples TRBV10-3 to TRBJ2-2; the match to TRBD1 covers 9 bases. There are 16 residues in the CDR3. Trimming at V came to 11 bases and at J to 8 bases, leaving 18 bases not matched to a gene. Germline assignment: CDR1 ENHRY and CDR2 SYGVKD. The CDR3 here is CAAKSNRTGALGELFF. The CDR3 bases are TGTGCCGCCAAGAGCAATAGGACAGGGGCCCTAGGGGAGCTGTTTTTT.

The chain has TRBV7-3 and TRBJ1-1; no reliable D call. The CDR3 consists of 15 residues. V lost 5 bases to trimming and J lost 1 base, with 14 bases between them. Germline CDR1 SGHTA, CDR2 FQGTGA. The CDR3 nucleotides are TGTGCCAGCAGCCAACACTTTCGGGGGAACACTGAAGCTTTCTTT. Its translation is CASSQHFRGNTEAFF.

This clone was seen a few times. The rearrangement uses TRBV6-2 or TRBV6-3 and TRBJ2-5; D gene uncertain. The CDR3 is 13 residues long. V lost 0 bases and J 5 bases, leaving 7 bases between the germline ends. The germline V gene encodes CDR1 MNHEY and CDR2 SVGEGT. The CDR3 coding sequence is TGTGCCAGCAGTTACTCGTTCGGGGAGACCCAGTACTTC. Its protein product is CASSYSFGETQYF.

The chain links TRBV7-2 to TRBJ2-7; 8 positions match TRBD1. From germline, CDR1 is SGHTA and CDR2 FQGNSA. CDR3 length: 14 amino acids. Germline trimming cut 5 bases from V and 2 bases from J; bases unmatched to any gene: 5. The CDR3 coding sequence is TGTGCCAGCAGCCAAGGGGACAGGCCCTACGAGCAGTACTTC. It translates to CASSQGDRPYEQYF.

This clone was counted a few times. The chain employs TRBV6-5 and TRBJ1-1, with TRBD1 matching 7 bases. CDR1 MNHEY and CDR2 SVGAGI come from the germline V gene. V dropped 7 bases and J dropped 5; count of bases not matched to a gene: 10. The CDR3 consists of 14 residues. The chain's CDR3 is CASTGQARGTEAFF. The CDR3 DNA follows: TGTGCCAGCACCGGACAGGCCAGGGGGACTGAAGCTTTCTTT.

This clone was picked up a small number of times. CDR3 residues: CASSPLTPGHGDEQYF. CDR3 bases: TGTGCCAGCAGCCCCCTAACGCCGGGACACGGGGACGAGCAGTACTTC. V usage is TRBV14 and J usage is TRBJ2-7; weak D call: TRBD1 (6 bases). Germline CDR1 and CDR2: SGHDN and FVKESK. The V end was cut by 4 bases, the J end by 5 bases, with 21 bases between. This CDR3 is 16 amino acids long.

This clone was observed a handful of times. The CDR3 loop is CATSRGSGDTQYF. The CDR3 coding sequence is TGTGCCACCAGCAGAGGCAGCGGAGATACGCAGTATTTT. J is TRBJ2-3 and V is TRBV15; weak D call: TRBD2 (5 bases). The length of the CDR3 is 13 residues. The germline CDR1 and CDR2 sequences are LNHNV and YYDKDF (reference sequence). Trimming took off 1 base at V and 5 bases at J, with 7 bases between the two ends. The full variable domain, its missing parts supplied by reference TRBV15 and TRBJ2-3, is DAMVIQNPRYQVTQFGKPVTLSCSQTLNHNVMYWYQQKSSQAPKLLFHYYDKDFNNEADTPDNFQSRRPNTSFCFLDIRSPGLGDTAMYLCATSRGSGDTQYFGPGTRLTVL.

The chain couples TRBV23-1 to TRBJ2-3; possibly TRBD2 for D (6 bases). TRBV23-1 is an ORF, and what it does is uncertain. The CDR3 extends over 16 amino acids. Trimming removed 2 bases from V and 1 base from J, with 13 bases in between. CDR3 nucleotides: TGCGCCAGCAGTCAAACGGGGGAAGGGGGCACAGATACGCAGTATTTT. It yields the protein CASSQTGEGGTDTQYF.

The rearrangement uses TRBV10-1 and TRBJ2-1; 9 bases match TRBD2. The J segment lost 5 bases and the V segment lost 2 bases, leaving 7 bases of the junction unmatched. CDR3 length: 16 residues. CDR1 is WNHNN, CDR2 SYGVQD, per germline (reference sequence). For the CDR3, the DNA is TGCGCCAGCAGTGAGGGGAGACTAGCGGTCAACAATGAGCAGTTCTTC. Protein: CASSEGRLAVNNEQFF.

The genes are TRBV28 and TRBJ1-2; D uncertain. Trimming left V 9 bases short and J 0 bases short, with 17 bases between. The CDR3 loop spans 15 amino acids. The germline gives CDR1 MDHEN, CDR2 SYDVKM. CDR3 bases: TGTGCCAGTACAAGATGGGAGCTAGCTAACTATGGCTACACCTTC. As protein: CASTRWELANYGYTF.

This chain links TRBV29-1 with TRBJ2-3; D possibly corresponds to TRBD1 (5 bases). Germline V CDR1 and CDR2: SQVTM, ANQGSEA. V was shortened by 5 bases and J by 1 base, with 7 bases between the two germline ends. This CDR3 has 12 residues. The CDR3 sequence: CSVLQGTDTQYF. The CDR3 nucleotides are TGCAGCGTTCTACAGGGCACAGATACGCAGTATTTT.

This sequence joins TRBV18 and TRBJ2-5, with D possibly TRBD2 on 7 matching bases. This CDR3 has 14 residues. Trimming took off 4 bases at V and 5 bases at J, with 14 bases between the two ends. CDR1 and CDR2 (germline): KGHSH, LQKENI. CDR3 residues: CASSLRSGGETQYF. The CDR3 nucleotides read TGTGCCAGCTCACTACGATCGGGGGGCGAGACCCAGTACTTC.

V and J are TRBV5-1 and TRBJ2-1, with TRBD2 identical over 9 bases. The CDR3 spans 15 residues. J lost 6 bases, V lost 3 bases, and 7 bases had no gene match. Germline V lookup: CDR1 SGHRS, CDR2 YFSETQ. CDR3 in amino acids: CASSYRTSVPNEQFF. The CDR3 DNA reads as TGCGCCAGCAGCTACAGGACTAGCGTCCCCAATGAGCAGTTCTTC.